This section outlines one T cell receptor (beta chain) sequence together with its context. The data originate from a study of shared clonotypes between healthy human individuals. Every contributor of samples was a Caucasian grown-up residing in Nashville, Tennessee. The CDR3 loop spans 14 amino acids. V was cut by 3 bases and J by 0 bases, with 9 bases left in between. Germline V gene data show CDR1 as SGHTA and CDR2 as FQGNSA. DNA at 150 to 250 ng, 25,000 to 35,000 T cell genomes, went into sorted-subset replicate PCRs. The data were produced by immunoSEQ multiplex PCR, yet TCRdb's version contains in-frame clones alone and is incomplete. The sample comprises some 1 million clones, around 76% of which are singletons, and approximately 1.5% rests with the top ten.

The clonotype was recovered from a man younger than 35 in good health. Specimen: memory CD4+ T cells sorted from blood. Subset: CD45RA-negative fraction. The rearrangement links TRBV7-2 to TRBJ2-7; D tentatively fits TRBD1 or TRBD2 (5 bases each). The DNA of the CDR3 is TGTGCCAGCAGCTTGGGGCGGGCCTCCTACGAGCAGTACTTC. Amino acid sequence: CASSLGRASYEQYF.